A single sample is the source of the 25 T cell receptor beta chains below, sequenced in a study of blood T cell repertoires in COVID-19. The data were produced by immunoSEQ multiplex PCR, yet TCRdb's version contains in-frame clones alone and is incomplete. The table has about 280,000 clones, roughly 87% seen once; the top ten hold roughly 2.2%. The specimen sequenced was peripheral blood. These receptors all stem from a woman aged 50 to 60 who had recovered from COVID-19.

The rearrangement joins TRBV5-8 to TRBJ1-1; D is perhaps TRBD1 (6 bases). The germline V gene encodes CDR1 SGHTS and CDR2 YDEGEE. The germline V and J ends were trimmed by 4 bases and 7 bases, with 17 bases remaining between them. This CDR3 spans 14 amino acids. The CDR3 reads CASSLWGQTFEAFF. The CDR3 nucleotides read TGTGCCAGCAGCCTGTGGGGGCAAACGTTTGAAGCTTTCTTT.

The chain carries TRBV5-6 and TRBJ2-1; 11 bases are a match to TRBD1. V lost 4 bases, J lost 6 bases, and 6 bases stayed unmatched. Germline values: CDR1 SGHDT, CDR2 YYEEEE. The CDR3 runs 15 residues. The CDR3 protein is CASSLPGQGGNEQFF. The CDR3 DNA reads as TGTGCCAGCAGCCTGCCGGGACAGGGGGGCAATGAGCAGTTCTTC. Together with reference TRBV5-6 and TRBJ2-1, the CDR3 gives the full variable domain: DAGVTQSPTHLIKTRGQQVTLRCSPKSGHDTVSWYQQALGQGPQFIFQYYEEEERQRGNFPDRFSGHQFPNYSSELNVNALLLGDSALYLCASSLPGQGGNEQFFGPGTRLTVL.

The chain recombines TRBV19 with TRBJ1-5; D may be TRBD1 (5 bases). Germline V CDR1 and CDR2: LNHDA, SQIVND (reference sequence). This CDR3 has 14 residues. Trimming stripped 3 bases from V and 7 bases from J, with 13 bases between. CDR3 bases: TGTGCCAGTAGTATCGGGGGTGGAGGCCAGCCCCAGCATTTT. It yields the protein CASSIGGGGQPQHF.

The chain recombines TRBV5-4 with TRBJ2-3; tentative D call: TRBD1 (5 bases). CDR1 is SGHNT and CDR2 is YYREEE in the germline V gene (reference sequence). The CDR3 covers 14 residues. V was pared by 3 bases and J by 1 base, with 9 bases between. Written as DNA, the CDR3 is TGTGCCAGCAGCTCAGTCAGGGGCACAGATACGCAGTATTTT. Translation: CASSSVRGTDTQYF.

The chain recombines TRBV9 with TRBJ2-7; 10 bases agree with TRBD2. CDR1 and CDR2 from the germline V gene are SGDLS and YYNGEE. CDR3 length equals 16 residues. V lost 5 bases to trimming and J lost 0 bases; unmatched junction nucleotides: 8. This CDR3 reads CASRGTSAYSSYEQYF. CDR3 DNA sequence: TGTGCCAGCAGGGGGACTAGCGCATACAGCTCCTACGAGCAGTACTTC.

CDR3 DNA sequence: TGTGCCAGCAGTTACGAACAAGTCTATGGCTACACCTTC. It yields the protein CASSYEQVYGYTF. This rearrangement joins TRBV6-6 to TRBJ1-2, with no clear D. The germline gives CDR1 MNHNY, CDR2 SVGAGI (reference sequence). Trimming took 2 bases from V and 4 from J, leaving 8 bases between them. The CDR3 extends over 13 amino acids.

V and J are TRBV3-1 (or the pseudogene TRBV3-2) and TRBJ2-7, with 11 bases matching TRBD2. V shed 1 base, J shed 3 bases, and the junction held 8 bases outside the gene matches. This CDR3 has 17 amino acids. The germline gives CDR1 LGHDT, CDR2 YNNKEL (reference sequence). CDR3 protein: CASSQALAGVVFYEQYF. CDR3 DNA sequence: TGTGCCAGCAGCCAAGCACTAGCGGGAGTGGTTTTCTACGAGCAGTACTTC.

The CDR3 nucleotides are TGTGCCAGCAGCCAAGGAACAGGGGTTAACTATGGCTACACCTTC. As protein: CASSQGTGVNYGYTF. This chain joins TRBV4-2 and TRBJ1-2, with TRBD1 matching over 7 bases. Germline V CDR1 and CDR2: LGHNA, YNFKEQ. This CDR3 is built from 15 residues. Losses at the gene ends were 1 base for V and 1 base for J; bases not matched to a gene: 3.

CDR3: CASSGTSGTYEQYF. CDR3 nucleotides: TGTGCCAGCAGTGGGACTAGCGGAACCTACGAGCAGTACTTC. The J gene is TRBJ2-7, the V gene TRBV6-6, with 11 bases identical to TRBD2. V lost 5 bases, J lost 2 bases, and 2 bases stayed unmatched. This CDR3 is 14 amino acids long. Germline V gene lookup returns CDR1 MNHNY and CDR2 SVGAGI (reference sequence).

This sequence joins TRBV29-1 and TRBJ1-1, with D maybe TRBD1 (6 bases). The CDR3 contains 12 residues. Trimming pared 7 bases from V and 1 base from J, leaving 10 bases between. Germline V lookup: CDR1 SQVTM, CDR2 ANQGSEA. CDR3 in amino acids: CSGGHPNTEAFF. CDR3 coding DNA: TGCAGCGGGGGACACCCGAACACTGAAGCTTTCTTT.

V usage is TRBV27 and J usage is TRBJ1-2; D not certain. The germline V gene encodes CDR1 MNHEY and CDR2 SMNVEV (reference sequence). The CDR3 is 17 amino acids. V lost 5 bases, J lost 9 bases, and 28 bases lay in between. CDR3: CASSPSTRRQRVSSYTF. The DNA for the CDR3 is TGTGCCAGCAGTCCCTCCACCCGGAGGCAGAGGGTTTCTAGCTACACCTTC.

This clone showed up many times. The V call is TRBV7-2, the J call TRBJ1-3, with D unclear. The V gene lost 6 bases and the J gene lost 1 base, with 13 bases spanning the gap. The CDR3 has 15 amino acids. Per germline, CDR1 SGHTA and CDR2 FQGNSA. The CDR3 region has the DNA TGTGCCAGCAGACAAACGGCGGGATCTGGAAACACCATATATTTT. This sequence encodes CASRQTAGSGNTIYF.

The rearrangement joins TRBV7-9 to TRBJ2-7; 7 nucleotides agree with TRBD1. The germline V gene has CDR1 SEHNR and CDR2 FQNEAQ (reference sequence). J gave up 4 bases and V 5 bases, and 11 bases lay outside the gene matches. The CDR3 is made up of 15 amino acids. DNA of the CDR3: TGTGCCAGCAGCCCCCCATCGACAGGGAAGTACGAGCAGTACTTC. Protein product: CASSPPSTGKYEQYF.

The chain recombines TRBV7-9 with TRBJ2-7, with TRBD1 matching 9 bases. Unmatched junction bases numbered 9, after V lost 5 bases and J lost 4 bases. The CDR3 has 15 residues. CDR1 is SEHNR, CDR2 FQNEAQ, per germline (reference sequence). The CDR3 here is CASSHGTGLLYEQYF. The CDR3 coding sequence is TGTGCCAGCAGCCACGGGACAGGGCTTCTGTACGAGCAGTACTTC.

The V call is TRBV11-2, the J call TRBJ1-1; D not certain. In germline, CDR1 is SGHAT, CDR2 FQNNGV. This CDR3 comprises 11 residues. The ends were cut back, 3 bases at V and 5 bases at J, with 4 bases in the middle. The chain's CDR3 is CASSFPTEAFF. CDR3 DNA sequence: TGTGCCAGCAGCTTCCCTACTGAAGCTTTCTTT. The whole variable domain, remainder taken from reference TRBV11-2 and TRBJ1-1, is EAGVAQSPRYKIIEKRQSVAFWCNPISGHATLYWYQQILGQGPKLLIQFQNNGVVDDSQLPKDRFSAERLKGVDSTLKIQPAKLEDSAVYLCASSFPTEAFFGQGTRLTVV.

V and J are TRBV12-3 or TRBV12-4 and TRBJ1-2; 10 positions agree with TRBD1. The CDR3 spans 13 residues. V shed 3 bases and J 8 bases; nucleotides not matched to a gene: 3. The CDR3 spells CASSFDRGRGYTF. The CDR3 bases are TGTGCCAGCAGTTTCGACAGGGGGCGAGGCTACACCTTC.

V and J are TRBV30 and TRBJ2-7; D is ambiguous. V shed 0 bases and J shed 13 bases, with 22 bases lying between them. This CDR3 has 14 amino acids. The germline gives CDR1 GTSNPN, CDR2 SVGIG (reference sequence). CDR3 region: CAWSVGSTVSRIYF. Written as DNA, the CDR3 is TGTGCCTGGAGTGTGGGCTCCACCGTATCCAGGATATACTTC.

Here the CDR3 reads CASSWTGVTYEQYF. CDR3 DNA: TGTGCCAGCAGCTGGACAGGTGTCACCTACGAGCAGTACTTC. This chain connects TRBV11-2 to TRBJ2-7; 7 bases line up with TRBD1. CDR1 is SGHAT and CDR2 is FQNNGV in the germline V gene. This CDR3 contains 14 residues. Unmatched junction bases numbered 5, after V lost 4 bases and J lost 2 bases. Supplemented by reference TRBV11-2 and TRBJ2-7, the full variable domain reads EAGVAQSPRYKIIEKRQSVAFWCNPISGHATLYWYQQILGQGPKLLIQFQNNGVVDDSQLPKDRFSAERLKGVDSTLKIQPAKLEDSAVYLCASSWTGVTYEQYFGPGTRLTVT.

CDR3 sequence (DNA): TGTGCCAGCAGCTCTCGCTCAGAGGGACAGGTAAGCACAGATACGCAGTATTTT. Its translation: CASSSRSEGQVSTDTQYF. This sequence joins TRBV7-9 and TRBJ2-3; 8 positions agree with TRBD1. Germline V gene lookup returns CDR1 SEHNR and CDR2 FQNEAQ (reference sequence). This CDR3 contains 18 residues. Germline trimming cut 4 bases from V and 0 bases from J; bases unmatched to any gene: 12.

The chain joins TRBV6-2 or TRBV6-3 to TRBJ2-2; TRBD2 might be the D (6 bases). The V end lost 0 bases, the J end lost 3 bases, and 11 bases lay between the germline ends. Germline V gene lookup returns CDR1 MNHEY and CDR2 SVGEGT. This CDR3 has 16 residues. The CDR3 reads CASSYSWRADTGELFF. The CDR3 coding sequence is TGTGCCAGCAGTTACTCCTGGAGGGCGGACACCGGGGAGCTGTTTTTT.

The V call is TRBV2, the J call TRBJ1-3, with a weak D call TRBD1 (5 bases). The CDR3 runs 15 residues. Trimming removed 1 base from V and 3 bases from J, with 10 bases in between. Germline V gives CDR1 SNHLY, CDR2 FYNNEI. Written as DNA, the CDR3 is TGTGCCAGCAGTGAAGGACAGCTAGGTGGAAACACCATATATTTT. Amino acids: CASSEGQLGGNTIYF.

V and J are TRBV3-1 (or the pseudogene TRBV3-2) and TRBJ2-3; 14 bases map to TRBD2. This CDR3 is built from 18 residues. Per germline, CDR1 LGHDT and CDR2 YNNKEL (reference sequence). With 1 base clipped from V and 2 bases from J, the junction kept 5 bases outside the gene matches. The CDR3 DNA follows: TGTGCCAGCAGCCAAGGGAGACTAGCGGGGGGGATCACAGATACGCAGTATTTT. Its translation: CASSQGRLAGGITDTQYF.

The chain carries TRBV7-8 and TRBJ2-7; tentatively, D is TRBD2 (6 bases). The CDR3 runs to 14 residues. Germline V gene lookup returns CDR1 SGHVS and CDR2 FQNEAQ. V was cut by 1 base and J by 6 bases, with 13 bases left in between. The CDR3 region has the DNA TGTGCCAGCAGCTTAGGACCGGGGGAGTTCGAGCAGTACTTC. Translated: CASSLGPGEFEQYF.

The V gene is TRBV21-1, the J gene TRBJ2-2; the D call of TRBD1 is as the table states it, not checked on the DNA. TRBV21-1 is marked as a pseudogene. The CDR3 length is 11 residues. The CDR3 bases are TGTGCCAGCAGTCCCATCCGGGAGCTGTTTTTT. Translation: CASSPIRELFF.

The gene calls are TRBV28 and TRBJ1-6, with no clear D. Germline V lookup: CDR1 MDHEN, CDR2 SYDVKM. CDR3 length: 15 residues. V lost 8 bases, J lost 7 bases, and 18 bases lay in between. CDR3 residues: CASAGQATPNSPLHF. The DNA of the CDR3 is TGTGCCAGCGCCGGCCAGGCAACACCGAATTCACCCCTCCACTTT. The whole variable domain, remainder taken from reference TRBV28 and TRBJ1-6, is DVKVTQSSRYLVKRTGEKVFLECVQDMDHENMFWYRQDPGLGLRLIYFSYDVKMKEKGDIPEGYSVSREKKERFSLILESASTNQTSMYLCASAGQATPNSPLHFGNGTRLTVT.